The text below deals with one T cell receptor (beta chain). The sample comes from a study of blood T cell repertoires in COVID-19. Using immunoSEQ multiplex PCR, the repertoire was profiled, and TCRdb retains in-frame clones only, with some absent. This sample yields approximately 26,000 clones, of which around nine tenths are seen a single time; less than 5% belongs to the top ten. Germline CDR1 and CDR2: LNHDA and SQIVND (reference sequence). With V trimmed by 4 bases and J by 4 bases, 9 bases remained unmatched. CDR3 length: 16 residues. The source of this sequence is a man between 65 and 85 years old with active COVID-19. The chain links TRBV19 to TRBJ2-1, with 8 bases identical to TRBD2. Sequencing was done on a sample of peripheral blood. CDR3 DNA sequence: TGTGCCAGTAGTAGGGGCGGGGGGCAATTTTACAATGAGCAGTTCTTC. Encoded protein: CASSRGGGQFYNEQFF.